This TCR beta chain emerged from a study of cytomegalovirus exposure and HLA in healthy donors. There are 14 residues in the CDR3. Trimming took 0 bases from V and 6 from J, leaving 12 bases between them. CDR1 is GTSNPN, CDR2 SVGIG, per germline (reference sequence). Findings and caveats of the study: Analyzed later, most CMV-associated TCR beta chains appeared HLA-restricted.

Amplification used 60 Vbeta primers and 13 Jbeta primers. Measured with immunoSEQ multiplex PCR; TCRdb has only the in-frame clones, and not every one. Of around 150,000 clones detected, 65% to 85% appear once; the ten largest clones hold approximately 6.5%. To note about this clone: Its target is unknown.

Each donor's status was that of a healthy bone marrow donor. The receptor was derived from a male donor in good health and CMV-seropositive. The rearrangement uses TRBV30 and TRBJ1-5, with no clear D. Source material: PBMCs. CDR3 sequence reads: CAWSVTGRGQPQHF. CDR3 DNA: TGTGCCTGGAGTGTAACGGGGAGAGGTCAGCCCCAGCATTTT.